This T cell receptor (beta chain) was recorded in a study of T-cell reconstitution after alpha-beta-depleted transplantation in children. The CDR3 is 14 residues long. CDR1 and CDR2 (germline): SGHTA, FQGNSA. Trimming took 1 base from V and 5 from J, leaving 11 bases between them. Unique molecular identifiers were incorporated during preparation of the TCRbeta library. TCRdb fed the PCR reads into MiXCR, producing one record per CDR3 protein. This sample has some 590,000 distinct CDR3 sequences, with under 12% found just once. The specimen was PBMCs from the stem cell graft donor, collected from the stem cell graft. The V gene is TRBV7-2, the J gene TRBJ1-1; no clear D. The TCR comes from a human donor who donated a stem cell graft to a child with acute myeloid leukemia. CDR3 nucleotide sequence: TGTGCCAGCAGCTTAGTCGTGGAGAAGACTGAAGCTTTCTTT. It yields the protein CASSLVVEKTEAFF.